The TCR beta chain described here comes from a study of graft-versus-host responses after intestinal transplantation. The wider study: All recipients were given anti-thymocyte globulin induction, and tacrolimus and steroids were then administered for three to four years. Whole-study results and caveats: Recipient marrow harbored GvH clones, some of which surfaced first in ileum or blood. Graft-donor T cell macrochimerism coincided with high graft-versus-host to host-versus-graft clonal ratios in allografts. The highest levels of circulating GvH clones went along with early declines in HvG clones after transplant.

Assay: immunoSEQ multiplex PCR; the TCRdb copy retains only in-frame clones and omits some. Of about 100,000 clones listed, about 90% are singletons. The CDR3 spans 19 residues. V lost 0 bases and J 0 bases, leaving 21 bases between the germline ends. As concerns this clone: Its matching antigen is unknown.

Specimen: unstimulated CD4+ T cells sorted from spleen or lymph node cells, collected before transplant. The V call is TRBV5-3, the J call TRBJ1-1; TRBD1 might be the D (6 bases). TRBV5-3 is designated an ORF whose function remains uncertain. This sequence was found in a human donor who was the organ donor for an intestinal transplant. CDR3 loop: CARSLAVGRGTSMNTEAFF. In nucleotides, the CDR3 is TGTGCCAGAAGCTTGGCCGTGGGCAGGGGCACCTCTATGAACACTGAAGCTTTCTTT.